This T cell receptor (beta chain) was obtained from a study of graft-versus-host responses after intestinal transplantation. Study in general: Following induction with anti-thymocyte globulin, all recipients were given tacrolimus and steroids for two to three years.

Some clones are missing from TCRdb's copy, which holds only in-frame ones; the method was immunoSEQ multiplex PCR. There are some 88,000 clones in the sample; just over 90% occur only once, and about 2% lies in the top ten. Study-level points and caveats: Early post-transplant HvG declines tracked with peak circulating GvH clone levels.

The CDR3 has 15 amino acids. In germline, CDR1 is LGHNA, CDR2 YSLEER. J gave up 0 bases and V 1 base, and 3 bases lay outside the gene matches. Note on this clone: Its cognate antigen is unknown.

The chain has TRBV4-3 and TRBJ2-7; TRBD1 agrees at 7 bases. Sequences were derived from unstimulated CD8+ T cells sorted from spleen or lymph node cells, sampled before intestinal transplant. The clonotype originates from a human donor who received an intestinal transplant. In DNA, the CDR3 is TGCGCCAGCAGCCAAGGGGGACAGAGCTCCTACGAGCAGTACTTC. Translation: CASSQGGQSSYEQYF.